This entry concerns a single T cell receptor (beta chain). The data were obtained in a study of blood T cell repertoires in COVID-19. Looking at the study overall: Material from acute and convalescent COVID-19 was sourced from the United States, Italy and Spain. PBMCs, B-cell-depleted T cells, or T cells provided the cDNA or gDNA that made up the material.

Original methodology: How many nucleated cells were present was estimated from reference gene primer amplification. TCRdb's copy holds only in-frame clones and misses some; the assay was immunoSEQ multiplex PCR. The V and J calls and the clone size are those of that table, but D and trimming were determined from the DNA. The data show 160,000 or so clones, about 81% seen once. CDR1 WNHNN and CDR2 SYGVQD come from the germline V gene (reference sequence). This CDR3 spans 13 amino acids. V lost 9 bases and J 6 bases, leaving 17 bases between the germline ends. The J gene is TRBJ1-1, the V gene TRBV10-1; maybe TRBD1 (5 bases). The sequenced sample consisted of peripheral blood. The TCR originated in a woman aged 70 to 79 with acute or convalescent COVID-19. The CDR3 loop is CARLTSRVAEAFF. The CDR3 DNA sequence: TGCGCCAGGTTAACAAGCAGGGTCGCTGAAGCTTTCTTT.